Listed below are T cell receptor beta chains from one sample, sequenced in a study of CD8 T cells in ankylosing spondylitis. MiXCR was run by TCRdb on the 5' RACE reads, yielding one entry per CDR3 protein. The table shows about 240,000 distinct CDR3 sequences, with more than 20% occurring only once. The sample comprised blood, either unsorted or a sorted T cell fraction (not recorded which). These receptors were obtained from a male donor with ankylosing spondylitis or in good health (not recorded which). Both conserved end residues are part of each CDR3.

V gene,J gene,CDR3 protein
TRBV7-2,TRBJ2-5,CASSASGGGRETQYF
TRBV7-9,TRBJ1-6,CASSFRGPASPLHF
TRBV5-1,TRBJ2-1,CASSLFPGGNEQFF
TRBV28,TRBJ2-6,CASSPLTGESSGANVLTF
TRBV6-5,TRBJ1-1,CASSYSERGLGGTEAFF
TRBV6-1,TRBJ2-3,CASSESVGSGTDTQYF
TRBV29-1,TRBJ2-5,CSVDLAEETQYF
TRBV20-1,TRBJ2-3,CSGASRSTDTQYF
TRBV10-3,TRBJ2-7,CAISLQGYEQYF
TRBV20-1,TRBJ2-3,CSARLASGGTDTQYF
TRBV10-3,TRBJ2-3,CAISGLTDTQYF